The rows below give T cell receptor beta chains drawn from one sample of a study of shared clonotypes between healthy human individuals. The method was immunoSEQ multiplex PCR; TCRdb's version includes in-frame clones alone and lacks a portion of them. The sample shows about 2 million clones, about 94% of them seen only once. Sequenced: naive CD8+ T cells sorted from blood. The receptor set was obtained from a man aged 18-30 years in good health. The CDR3 runs from the conserved cysteine through the conserved F or W. A D gene is named only where the DNA matches it firmly. The size of a clone is reported for some rows only, either as once, few or many, or as a class for expanded clones.

abundance: NA; j_gene: TRBJ1-2; d_gene: NA; v_gene: TRBV4-1; CDR3nt: TGCGCCAGCAGCCAAGATCGGGCAGTAAGGGACTATGGCTACACCTTC; CDR3aa: CASSQDRAVRDYGYTF
abundance: NA; j_gene: TRBJ2-7; d_gene: NA; v_gene: TRBV7-9; CDR3nt: TGTGCCAGCAGGGCCGGCGACACGTCCTACGAGCAGTACTTC; CDR3aa: CASRAGDTSYEQYF
abundance: NA; j_gene: TRBJ1-1; d_gene: NA; v_gene: TRBV4-1; CDR3nt: TGCGCCAGCTCGGACCGGGTGAACACTGAAGCTTTCTTT; CDR3aa: CASSDRVNTEAFF
abundance: NA; j_gene: TRBJ2-7; d_gene: TRBD1; v_gene: TRBV4-1; CDR3nt: TGCGCCAGCAGCCAAGAGGACAGGGGTTACGAGCAGTACTTC; CDR3aa: CASSQEDRGYEQYF
abundance: NA; j_gene: TRBJ1-2; d_gene: NA; v_gene: TRBV12-2; CDR3nt: TGTGCAAGTCGCTTACCCCCGGGACAGGGGTTCTATGGCTACACCTTC; CDR3aa: CASRLPPGQGFYGYTF
abundance: NA; j_gene: TRBJ2-3; d_gene: TRBD1; v_gene: TRBV14; CDR3nt: TGTGCCAGCAGCCAATCCCCCGGACAGGGATGGACAGATACGCAGTATTTT; CDR3aa: CASSQSPGQGWTDTQYF
abundance: once; j_gene: TRBJ2-7; d_gene: NA; v_gene: TRBV4-1; CDR3nt: TGCGCCAGCAGCCTTATAGGGCCTCGAGAGCAGTACTTC; CDR3aa: CASSLIGPREQYF
abundance: NA; j_gene: TRBJ2-5; d_gene: TRBD1; v_gene: TRBV5-5; CDR3nt: TGTGCCAGCAGCTCCCTACGGGGCAGGGGGATACAGACCCAGTACTTC; CDR3aa: CASSSLRGRGIQTQYF
abundance: NA; j_gene: TRBJ2-1; d_gene: TRBD2; v_gene: TRBV27; CDR3nt: TGTGCCAGCAGTTTGACTAGCGGGAGTTACTCCTACAATGAGCAGTTCTTC; CDR3aa: CASSLTSGSYSYNEQFF
abundance: NA; j_gene: TRBJ2-2; d_gene: TRBD2; v_gene: TRBV27; CDR3nt: TGTGCCAGCAGTTTTCTAGCGGGGTACACCGGGGAGCTGTTTTTT; CDR3aa: CASSFLAGYTGELFF
abundance: NA; j_gene: TRBJ1-1; d_gene: TRBD1; v_gene: TRBV5-1; CDR3nt: TGCGCCAGCAGCCCTCAGGGGGCTGAAGCTTTCTTT; CDR3aa: CASSPQGAEAFF
abundance: once; j_gene: TRBJ2-7; d_gene: NA; v_gene: TRBV6-5; CDR3nt: TGTGCCAGCAGCCCGGGGGAACTGTACGAGCAGTACTTC; CDR3aa: CASSPGELYEQYF
abundance: NA; j_gene: TRBJ2-3; d_gene: NA; v_gene: TRBV27; CDR3nt: TGTGCCAGCAGTCTCCTGGGGAGGAGCACAGATACGCAGTATTTT; CDR3aa: CASSLLGRSTDTQYF
abundance: NA; j_gene: TRBJ2-7; d_gene: TRBD2; v_gene: TRBV7-8; CDR3nt: TGTGCCAGCAGCTTAGACCTGGTAGCGGGAGGGCCCAGCTACGAGCAGTACTTC; CDR3aa: CASSLDLVAGGPSYEQYF
abundance: NA; j_gene: TRBJ2-7; d_gene: NA; v_gene: TRBV19; CDR3nt: TGTGCCACCACAGGAGCCCCTCCCTACGAGCAGTACTTC; CDR3aa: CATTGAPPYEQYF
abundance: NA; j_gene: TRBJ1-6; d_gene: TRBD1; v_gene: TRBV5-6; CDR3nt: TGTGCCAGCAGCCCCGGGACAGGGATTTCACCCCTCCACTTT; CDR3aa: CASSPGTGISPLHF
abundance: NA; j_gene: TRBJ2-1; d_gene: NA; v_gene: TRBV7-9; CDR3nt: TGTGCCAGCAGCGTCTCCGTCGGTGCGGCGGGCGATGAGCAGTTCTTC; CDR3aa: CASSVSVGAAGDEQFF
abundance: NA; j_gene: TRBJ2-7; d_gene: TRBD2; v_gene: TRBV9; CDR3nt: TGTGCCAGCAGCGCTACTAGCGGGAGTTGGTACGAGCAGTACTTC; CDR3aa: CASSATSGSWYEQYF
abundance: NA; j_gene: TRBJ1-2; d_gene: NA; v_gene: TRBV5-4; CDR3nt: TGTGCCAGCACCCTTTCCGGGAACTATGGCTACACCTTC; CDR3aa: CASTLSGNYGYTF
abundance: NA; j_gene: TRBJ2-5; d_gene: NA; v_gene: TRBV4-1; CDR3nt: TGCGCCAGCAGCCAAGGGACGGTCCAAGAGACCCAGTACTTC; CDR3aa: CASSQGTVQETQYF
abundance: once; j_gene: TRBJ2-7; d_gene: TRBD2; v_gene: TRBV10-2; CDR3nt: TGCGCCAGCAGTGATCGCGGGGGTCCCTACGAGCAGTACTTC; CDR3aa: CASSDRGGPYEQYF
abundance: NA; j_gene: TRBJ2-7; d_gene: NA; v_gene: TRBV10-2; CDR3nt: TGCGCCAGCAGAGGTGAGGGCGGGGACGCCTACGAGCAGTACTTC; CDR3aa: CASRGEGGDAYEQYF
abundance: NA; j_gene: TRBJ2-3; d_gene: TRBD1; v_gene: TRBV11-1; CDR3nt: TGTGCCAGCAGCCCAGAGGGACAGGGGGTGAAAGATACGCAGTATTTT; CDR3aa: CASSPEGQGVKDTQYF
abundance: once; j_gene: TRBJ2-1; d_gene: NA; v_gene: TRBV9; CDR3nt: TGTGCCAGCAGCGTAGGAATAGGTACCTACAATGAGCAGTTCTTC; CDR3aa: CASSVGIGTYNEQFF
abundance: once; j_gene: TRBJ2-3; d_gene: NA; v_gene: TRBV5-4; CDR3nt: TGTGCCAGCAGCTTGGCCGTATCTATCACAGATACGCAGTATTTT; CDR3aa: CASSLAVSITDTQYF
abundance: once; j_gene: TRBJ1-5; d_gene: NA; v_gene: TRBV7-2; CDR3nt: TGTGCCAGCAGCTTAGAGGGTTTAGGGGTGGGTGGCAATCAGCCCCAGCATTTT; CDR3aa: CASSLEGLGVGGNQPQHF
abundance: NA; j_gene: TRBJ2-5; d_gene: NA; v_gene: TRBV30; CDR3nt: TGTGCCTGGAGTGTTACTAGTGGGCAAGAGACCCAGTACTTC; CDR3aa: CAWSVTSGQETQYF
abundance: NA; j_gene: TRBJ1-1; d_gene: NA; v_gene: TRBV4-1; CDR3nt: TGCGCCAGCAGCCACTCAACAGGCAGAATGAACACTGAAGCTTTCTTT; CDR3aa: CASSHSTGRMNTEAFF
abundance: NA; j_gene: TRBJ1-1; d_gene: NA; v_gene: TRBV30; CDR3nt: TGTGCCTGGAGGGGGGAGAACTCTGAAGCTTTCTTT; CDR3aa: CAWRGENSEAFF
abundance: NA; j_gene: TRBJ2-1; d_gene: TRBD2; v_gene: TRBV5-1; CDR3nt: TGCGCCAGCAGCCCCCGTGGTAGCGGGAAGAGCTCCTACAATGAGCAGTTCTTC; CDR3aa: CASSPRGSGKSSYNEQFF
abundance: NA; j_gene: TRBJ2-1; d_gene: TRBD2; v_gene: TRBV27; CDR3nt: TGTGCCAGCAGTTTAGGAGCGGGAGCTGTTAATGAGCAGTTCTTC; CDR3aa: CASSLGAGAVNEQFF
abundance: NA; j_gene: TRBJ2-7; d_gene: NA; v_gene: TRBV28; CDR3nt: TGTGCCAGCACCCAAGGGGTCTTTAGCTCCTACGAGCAGTACTTC; CDR3aa: CASTQGVFSSYEQYF
abundance: once; j_gene: TRBJ1-2; d_gene: NA; v_gene: TRBV6-5; CDR3nt: TGTGCCAGCAGTTACTCAACCACAGGGAACTATGGCTACACCTTC; CDR3aa: CASSYSTTGNYGYTF
abundance: NA; j_gene: TRBJ2-7; d_gene: TRBD2; v_gene: TRBV5-1; CDR3nt: TGCGCCAGCAGCTTGACACCGGGAGGCTACGAGCAGTACTTC; CDR3aa: CASSLTPGGYEQYF
abundance: NA; j_gene: TRBJ2-3; d_gene: TRBD2; v_gene: TRBV10-3; CDR3nt: TGTGCCATCAGTGATTTACTTAGGACTAGCGGGAGCACAGATACGCAGTATTTT; CDR3aa: CAISDLLRTSGSTDTQYF
abundance: NA; j_gene: TRBJ2-7; d_gene: NA; v_gene: TRBV9; CDR3nt: TGTGCCAGCAGCGTCGGCCCCGGGACATTCGAATCTGGCGAGCAGTACTTC; CDR3aa: CASSVGPGTFESGEQYF
abundance: NA; j_gene: TRBJ2-7; d_gene: NA; v_gene: TRBV10-2; CDR3nt: TGCGCCAGCGTAGAGGGGGAGGGTGAGCAGTACTTC; CDR3aa: CASVEGEGEQYF